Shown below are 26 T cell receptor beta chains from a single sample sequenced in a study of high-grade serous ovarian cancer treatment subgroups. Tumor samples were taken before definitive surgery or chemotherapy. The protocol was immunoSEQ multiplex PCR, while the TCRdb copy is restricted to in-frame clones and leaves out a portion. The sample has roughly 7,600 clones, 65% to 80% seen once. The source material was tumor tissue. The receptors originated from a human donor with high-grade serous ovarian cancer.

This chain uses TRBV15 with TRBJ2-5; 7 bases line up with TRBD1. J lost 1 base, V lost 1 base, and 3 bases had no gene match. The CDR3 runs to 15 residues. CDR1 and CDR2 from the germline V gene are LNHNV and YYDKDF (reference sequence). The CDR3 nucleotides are TGTGCCACCAGCAGAGGGACAGGACTCCAAGAGACCCAGTACTTC. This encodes CATSRGTGLQETQYF.

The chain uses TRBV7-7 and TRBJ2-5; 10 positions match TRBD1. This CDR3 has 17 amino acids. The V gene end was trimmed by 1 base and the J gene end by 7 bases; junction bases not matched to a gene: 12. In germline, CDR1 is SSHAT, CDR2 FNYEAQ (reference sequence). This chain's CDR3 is CASSLGEGTGAFGTQYF. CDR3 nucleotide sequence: TGTGCCAGCAGCTTAGGCGAGGGGACAGGGGCATTCGGGACCCAGTACTTC.

Here the CDR3 DNA reads TGTGCCAGCAGTTTAACACCGGGACAGGGGTACGGCTACACCTTC. It codes for CASSLTPGQGYGYTF. V is TRBV28 and J is TRBJ1-2, with 10 positions matching TRBD1. V was pared by 2 bases and J by 8 bases, with 8 bases of the junction left unmatched. CDR1 is MDHEN, CDR2 SYDVKM, per germline. The CDR3 is made up of 15 amino acids.

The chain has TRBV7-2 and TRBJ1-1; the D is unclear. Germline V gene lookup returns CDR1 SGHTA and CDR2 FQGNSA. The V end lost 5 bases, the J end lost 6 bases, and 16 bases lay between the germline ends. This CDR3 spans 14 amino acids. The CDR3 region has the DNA TGTGCCAGCAGCCCGCGACTACCTACAGCTGAAGCTTTCTTT. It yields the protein CASSPRLPTAEAFF.

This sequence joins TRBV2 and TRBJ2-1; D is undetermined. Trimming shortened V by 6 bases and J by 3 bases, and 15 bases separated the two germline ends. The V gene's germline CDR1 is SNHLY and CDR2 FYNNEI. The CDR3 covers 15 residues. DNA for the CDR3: TGTGCCAGCAGGCCGACTGAGCAAAACTACAATGAGCAGTTCTTC. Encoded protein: CASRPTEQNYNEQFF.

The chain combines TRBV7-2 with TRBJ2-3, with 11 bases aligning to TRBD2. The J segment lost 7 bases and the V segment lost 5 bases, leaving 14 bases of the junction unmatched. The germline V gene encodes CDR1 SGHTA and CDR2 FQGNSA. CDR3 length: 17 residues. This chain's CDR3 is CASSRGQAGTSGNTQYF. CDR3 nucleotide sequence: TGTGCCAGCAGCCGGGGGCAAGCCGGGACTAGCGGAAATACGCAGTATTTT.

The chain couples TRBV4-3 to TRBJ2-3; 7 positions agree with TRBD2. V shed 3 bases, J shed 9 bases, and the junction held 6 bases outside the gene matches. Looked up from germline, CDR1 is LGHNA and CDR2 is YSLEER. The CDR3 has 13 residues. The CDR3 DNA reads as TGCGCCAGCAGCCAGTACTTGGGGGGGACGCAGTATTTT. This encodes CASSQYLGGTQYF.

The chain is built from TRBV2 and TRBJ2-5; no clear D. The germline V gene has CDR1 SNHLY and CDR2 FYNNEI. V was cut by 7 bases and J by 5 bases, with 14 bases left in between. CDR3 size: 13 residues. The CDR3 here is CASTLRISETQYF. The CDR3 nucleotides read TGTGCCAGCACCCTACGGATTTCGGAGACCCAGTACTTC.

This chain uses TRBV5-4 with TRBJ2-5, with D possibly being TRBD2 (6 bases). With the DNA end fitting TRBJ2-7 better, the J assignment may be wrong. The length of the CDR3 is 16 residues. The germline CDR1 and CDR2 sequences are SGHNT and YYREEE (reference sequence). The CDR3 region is CASSKNSGPGTYEQYF. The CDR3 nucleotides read TGTGCCAGCAGCAAGAATAGCGGCCCGGGGACCTACGAGCAGTACTTC.

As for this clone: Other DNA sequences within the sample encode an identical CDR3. The DNA of the CDR3 is TGTGCCAGTAGCATGCAGGGAAACACCATATATTTT. This codes for CASSMQGNTIYF. This rearrangement joins TRBV19 to TRBJ1-3, with D hard to call. The V gene lost 6 bases and the J gene lost 4 bases, with 7 bases spanning the gap. The CDR3 is made up of 12 amino acids. Germline CDR1 and CDR2: LNHDA and SQIVND (reference sequence).

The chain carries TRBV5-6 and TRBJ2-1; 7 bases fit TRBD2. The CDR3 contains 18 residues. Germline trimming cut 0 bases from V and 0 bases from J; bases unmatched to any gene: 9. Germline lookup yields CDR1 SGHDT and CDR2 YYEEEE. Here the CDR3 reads CASSLVSSGVSSYNEQFF. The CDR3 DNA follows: TGTGCCAGCAGCTTGGTGTCTAGCGGAGTAAGCTCCTACAATGAGCAGTTCTTC.

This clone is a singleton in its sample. DNA of the CDR3: TGTGCCAGCAGTTTAGGGGCCGGTTTGGCTAGCTACGAGCAGTACTTC. Protein: CASSLGAGLASYEQYF. This chain connects TRBV28 to TRBJ2-7; maybe TRBD1 (5 bases). V was shortened by 2 bases and J by 3 bases, with 17 bases between the two germline ends. In germline, CDR1 is MDHEN, CDR2 SYDVKM. This CDR3 has 16 residues.

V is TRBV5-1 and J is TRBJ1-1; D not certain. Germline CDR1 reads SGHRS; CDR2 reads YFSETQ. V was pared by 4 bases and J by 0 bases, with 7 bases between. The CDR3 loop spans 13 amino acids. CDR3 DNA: TGCGCCAGCAGCCTCGGAATGAACACTGAAGCTTTCTTT. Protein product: CASSLGMNTEAFF.

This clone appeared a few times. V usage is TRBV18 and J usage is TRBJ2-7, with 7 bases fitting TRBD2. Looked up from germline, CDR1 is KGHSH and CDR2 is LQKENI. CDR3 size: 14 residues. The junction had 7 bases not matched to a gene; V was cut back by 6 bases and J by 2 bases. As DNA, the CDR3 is TGTGCCAGCTCCCTAGCGGAGAACCCCTACGAGCAGTACTTC. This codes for CASSLAENPYEQYF.

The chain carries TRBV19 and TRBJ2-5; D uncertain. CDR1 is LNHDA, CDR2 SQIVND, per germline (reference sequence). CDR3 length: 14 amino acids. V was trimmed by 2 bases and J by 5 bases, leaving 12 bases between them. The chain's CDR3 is CASSITEHGETQYF. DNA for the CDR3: TGTGCCAGTAGTATAACAGAGCACGGGGAGACCCAGTACTTC.

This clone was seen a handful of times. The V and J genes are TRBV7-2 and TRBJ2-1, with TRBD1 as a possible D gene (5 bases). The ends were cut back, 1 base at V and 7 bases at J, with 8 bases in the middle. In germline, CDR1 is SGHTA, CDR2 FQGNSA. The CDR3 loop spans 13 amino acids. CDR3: CASSLGRENEQFF. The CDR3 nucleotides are TGTGCCAGCAGCTTAGGCAGGGAAAATGAGCAGTTCTTC.

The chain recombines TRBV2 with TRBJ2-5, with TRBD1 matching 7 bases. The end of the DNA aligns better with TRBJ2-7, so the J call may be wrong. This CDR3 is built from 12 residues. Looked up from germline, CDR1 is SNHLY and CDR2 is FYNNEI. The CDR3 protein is CASSEQGDEQYF. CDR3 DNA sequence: TGTGCCAGCAGTGAACAGGGGGACGAGCAGTACTTC.

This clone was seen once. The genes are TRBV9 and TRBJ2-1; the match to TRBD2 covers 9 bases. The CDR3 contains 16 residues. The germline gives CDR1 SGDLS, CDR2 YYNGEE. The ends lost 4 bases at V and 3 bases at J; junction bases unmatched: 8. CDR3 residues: CASSPLRLADYNEQFF. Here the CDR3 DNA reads TGTGCCAGCAGCCCCTTGCGACTAGCGGACTACAATGAGCAGTTCTTC.

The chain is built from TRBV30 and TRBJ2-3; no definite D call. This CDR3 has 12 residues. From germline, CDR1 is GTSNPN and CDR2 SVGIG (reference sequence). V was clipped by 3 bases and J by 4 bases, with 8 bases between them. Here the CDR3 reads CAWSASADTQYF. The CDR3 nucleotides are TGTGCCTGGAGCGCGTCGGCAGATACGCAGTATTTT.

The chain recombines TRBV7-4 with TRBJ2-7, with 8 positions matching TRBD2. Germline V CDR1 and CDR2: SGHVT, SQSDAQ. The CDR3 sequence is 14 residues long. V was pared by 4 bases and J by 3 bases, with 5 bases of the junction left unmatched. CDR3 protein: CASSSPRGGYEQYF. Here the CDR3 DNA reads TGTGCCAGCAGCTCGCCACGGGGGGGCTACGAGCAGTACTTC. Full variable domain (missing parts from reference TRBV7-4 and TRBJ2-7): GAGVSQSPRYKVAKRGRDVALRCDSISGHVTLYWYRQTLGQGSEVLTYSQSDAQRDKSGRPSGRFSAERPERSVSTLKIQRTEQGDSAVYLCASSSPRGGYEQYFGPGTRLTVT.

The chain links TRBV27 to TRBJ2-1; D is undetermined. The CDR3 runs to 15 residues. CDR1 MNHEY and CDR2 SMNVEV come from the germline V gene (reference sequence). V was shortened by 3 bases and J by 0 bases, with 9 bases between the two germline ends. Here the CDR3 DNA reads TGTGCCAGCAGTTTCGGGTGGAGCTCCTACAATGAGCAGTTCTTC. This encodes CASSFGWSSYNEQFF.

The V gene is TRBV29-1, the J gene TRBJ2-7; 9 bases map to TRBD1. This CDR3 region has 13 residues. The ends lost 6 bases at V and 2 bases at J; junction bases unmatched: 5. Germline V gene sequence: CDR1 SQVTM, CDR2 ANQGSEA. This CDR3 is CSVAGTGTYEQYF. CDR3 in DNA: TGCAGCGTCGCCGGGACAGGGACCTACGAGCAGTACTTC.

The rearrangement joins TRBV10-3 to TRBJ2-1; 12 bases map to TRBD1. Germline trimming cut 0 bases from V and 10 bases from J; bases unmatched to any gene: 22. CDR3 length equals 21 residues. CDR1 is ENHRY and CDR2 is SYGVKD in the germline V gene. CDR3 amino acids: CAISESVGGMMTGQGAGEQFF. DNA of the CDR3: TGTGCCATCAGTGAGTCGGTAGGGGGTATGATGACGGGACAGGGGGCAGGCGAGCAGTTCTTC.

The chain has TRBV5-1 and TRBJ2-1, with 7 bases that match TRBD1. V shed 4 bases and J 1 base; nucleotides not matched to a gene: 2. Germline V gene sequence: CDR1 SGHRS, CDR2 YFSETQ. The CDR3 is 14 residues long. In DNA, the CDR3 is TGCGCCAGCAGCCAGACAGGGTCCTACAATGAGCAGTTCTTC. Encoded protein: CASSQTGSYNEQFF.

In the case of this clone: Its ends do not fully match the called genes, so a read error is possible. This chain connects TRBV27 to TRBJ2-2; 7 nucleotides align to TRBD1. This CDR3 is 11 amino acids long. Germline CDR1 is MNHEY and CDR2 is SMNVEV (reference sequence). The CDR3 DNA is TGTGCCGGCAGGGGGAGCGGGGAGCTGTTTTTT. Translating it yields CAGRGSGELFF.

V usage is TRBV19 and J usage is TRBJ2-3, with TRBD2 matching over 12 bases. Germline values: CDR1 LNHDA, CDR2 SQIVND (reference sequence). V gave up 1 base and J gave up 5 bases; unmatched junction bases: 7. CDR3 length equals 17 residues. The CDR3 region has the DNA TGTGCCAGTAGTATAGGGCCTAGCGGGAGGGCCATAGATACGCAGTATTTT. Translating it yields CASSIGPSGRAIDTQYF.